A selection of T cell receptor beta chains follows, all from one sample in a study of identical twins. Each CDR3 protein gets one entry after TCRdb re-called the 5' RACE reads with MiXCR. This table has a few hundred thousand distinct CDR3 sequences, 14% appearing once. These data also featured in a second study, about yellow fever vaccine responses in identical twins.

The sequenced sample consisted of CD4+ T cells sorted from blood. These receptors originate from a woman aged 18-29 years in good health. The CDR3 runs from the conserved cysteine through the conserved F or W. Each record gives: V gene, D gene, J gene, clone size, CDR3 protein, CDR3 DNA. A D gene is named only where the DNA matches it firmly. Not all rows give a size; the values are once, few, many and, for expanded clones, a class.

v_call: TRBV2
d_call: NA
j_call: TRBJ2-7
clone_size: many
cdr3_aa: CASRLGILSSYEQYF
cdr3_nt: TGTGCCAGCAGGCTTGGCATCTTGAGCTCCTACGAGCAGTACTTC

v_call: TRBV2
d_call: TRBD1
j_call: TRBJ1-6
clone_size: NA
cdr3_aa: CAGHRQGTSPLHF
cdr3_nt: TGTGCCGGCCACCGACAGGGGACTTCACCCCTCCACTTT

v_call: TRBV12-3/TRBV12-4
d_call: TRBD1
j_call: TRBJ2-5
clone_size: many
cdr3_aa: CASSRGYQETQYF
cdr3_nt: TGTGCCAGCAGCAGGGGGTACCAAGAGACCCAGTACTTC

v_call: TRBV28
d_call: NA
j_call: TRBJ2-1
clone_size: NA
cdr3_aa: CASSLLGGLGSYNEQFF
cdr3_nt: TGTGCCAGCAGTTTACTAGGGGGGCTGGGCTCCTACAATGAGCAGTTCTTC

v_call: TRBV28
d_call: TRBD1
j_call: TRBJ1-6
clone_size: NA
cdr3_aa: CASRTGQGRIGSPLHF
cdr3_nt: TGTGCCAGCAGAACTGGACAGGGGAGAATAGGATCACCCCTCCACTTT

v_call: TRBV6-5
d_call: TRBD2
j_call: TRBJ2-7
clone_size: few
cdr3_aa: CASSYRGLAGSYEQYF
cdr3_nt: TGTGCCAGCAGTTACAGGGGACTAGCGGGCTCCTACGAGCAGTACTTC

v_call: TRBV2
d_call: TRBD2
j_call: TRBJ2-1
clone_size: few
cdr3_aa: CAGGTSIYEQFF
cdr3_nt: TGTGCCGGAGGGACTAGCATTTATGAGCAGTTCTTC

v_call: TRBV6-1
d_call: NA
j_call: TRBJ2-2
clone_size: few
cdr3_aa: CASRIATMNTGELFF
cdr3_nt: TGTGCCAGCAGAATAGCGACCATGAACACCGGGGAGCTGTTTTTT

v_call: TRBV7-2
d_call: NA
j_call: TRBJ2-1
clone_size: NA
cdr3_aa: CASSLDTSSLYNEQFF
cdr3_nt: TGTGCCAGCAGCCTCGACACTAGTTCTCTTTACAATGAGCAGTTCTTC

v_call: TRBV20-1
d_call: TRBD2
j_call: TRBJ2-3
clone_size: many
cdr3_aa: CSANSGGGTDTQYF
cdr3_nt: TGCAGTGCTAATAGCGGGGGGGGCACAGATACGCAGTATTTT

v_call: TRBV6-1
d_call: TRBD1
j_call: TRBJ2-7
clone_size: NA
cdr3_aa: CASSEDRGASYEQYF
cdr3_nt: TGTGCCAGCAGCGAGGACAGGGGAGCGTCCTACGAGCAGTACTTC

v_call: TRBV3-1
d_call: NA
j_call: TRBJ2-7
clone_size: NA
cdr3_aa: CASSQDKVPRAYEQYF
cdr3_nt: TGTGCCAGCAGCCAAGATAAGGTACCCAGAGCCTACGAGCAGTACTTC

v_call: TRBV7-2
d_call: NA
j_call: TRBJ2-7
clone_size: few
cdr3_aa: CASSQKTGNFPYEQYF
cdr3_nt: TGTGCCAGCAGCCAGAAAACAGGGAACTTTCCCTACGAGCAGTACTTC

v_call: TRBV12-3/TRBV12-4
d_call: NA
j_call: TRBJ1-2
clone_size: few
cdr3_aa: CASSYWIGNYGYTF
cdr3_nt: TGTGCCAGCAGTTACTGGATTGGTAACTATGGCTACACCTTC

v_call: TRBV11-2
d_call: NA
j_call: TRBJ1-1
clone_size: NA
cdr3_aa: CASSLLKGGLNTEAFF
cdr3_nt: TGTGCCAGCAGCTTGCTCAAGGGGGGTTTGAACACTGAAGCTTTCTTT

v_call: TRBV7-9
d_call: NA
j_call: TRBJ2-2
clone_size: NA
cdr3_aa: CASGPPRRTTNTGELFF
cdr3_nt: TGTGCCAGCGGACCGCCTCGACGGACCACGAACACCGGGGAGCTGTTTTTT

v_call: TRBV4-2
d_call: NA
j_call: TRBJ2-7
clone_size: NA
cdr3_aa: CASSDYLELGYEQYF
cdr3_nt: TGTGCCAGCAGCGATTATCTAGAGTTGGGCTACGAGCAGTACTTC

v_call: TRBV20-1
d_call: NA
j_call: TRBJ2-3
clone_size: few
cdr3_aa: CSARTWADTQYF
cdr3_nt: TGCAGTGCCAGGACCTGGGCAGATACGCAGTATTTT

v_call: TRBV20-1
d_call: NA
j_call: TRBJ2-2
clone_size: NA
cdr3_aa: CSAPPPGVTGELFF
cdr3_nt: TGCAGTGCCCCGCCCCCGGGCGTCACCGGGGAGCTGTTTTTT

v_call: TRBV20-1
d_call: NA
j_call: TRBJ2-5
clone_size: few
cdr3_aa: CSALQETQYF
cdr3_nt: TGCAGTGCTTTACAAGAGACCCAGTACTTC

v_call: TRBV5-1
d_call: NA
j_call: TRBJ2-1
clone_size: few
cdr3_aa: CASSLSWGSYNEQFF
cdr3_nt: TGCGCCAGCAGCTTGTCGTGGGGCTCCTACAATGAGCAGTTCTTC

v_call: TRBV25-1
d_call: NA
j_call: TRBJ2-2
clone_size: few
cdr3_aa: CASSESIGELFF
cdr3_nt: TGTGCCAGCAGTGAATCTATCGGGGAGCTGTTTTTT

v_call: TRBV5-1
d_call: NA
j_call: TRBJ2-5
clone_size: NA
cdr3_aa: CASSLGRSGSRETQYF
cdr3_nt: TGCGCCAGCAGCTTGGGCCGCTCCGGGAGCCGGGAGACCCAGTACTTC

v_call: TRBV11-2
d_call: TRBD2
j_call: TRBJ2-4
clone_size: few
cdr3_aa: CASSFGLAGAKNIQYF
cdr3_nt: TGTGCCAGCAGCTTTGGACTAGCGGGAGCCAAAAACATTCAGTACTTC

v_call: TRBV7-7
d_call: NA
j_call: TRBJ2-3
clone_size: NA
cdr3_aa: CASSVPVGHTQYF
cdr3_nt: TGTGCTAGCAGCGTTCCAGTGGGGCATACGCAGTATTTT

v_call: TRBV10-3
d_call: TRBD2
j_call: TRBJ2-7
clone_size: many
cdr3_aa: CATSPRGSSYEQYF
cdr3_nt: TGTGCTACCAGCCCCCGCGGGAGCTCCTACGAGCAGTACTTC

v_call: TRBV5-1
d_call: TRBD1
j_call: TRBJ1-2
clone_size: many
cdr3_aa: CASSSTGQAYGYTF
cdr3_nt: TGCGCCAGCAGTTCGACTGGACAGGCCTATGGCTACACCTTC

v_call: TRBV14
d_call: NA
j_call: TRBJ2-7
clone_size: NA
cdr3_aa: CASSQARSSYEQYF
cdr3_nt: TGTGCCAGCAGCCAAGCGCGCAGCTCCTACGAGCAGTACTTC

v_call: TRBV20-1
d_call: TRBD1
j_call: TRBJ2-3
clone_size: few
cdr3_aa: CSADRDTQYF
cdr3_nt: TGCAGTGCAGACAGGGACACGCAGTATTTT

v_call: TRBV11-2
d_call: TRBD2
j_call: TRBJ2-1
clone_size: NA
cdr3_aa: CASSARDKTSGSSYNEQFF
cdr3_nt: TGTGCCAGCAGCGCGCGCGACAAGACTAGCGGGAGCTCCTACAATGAGCAGTTCTTC

v_call: TRBV20-1
d_call: NA
j_call: TRBJ2-1
clone_size: few
cdr3_aa: CSAGRGRGYNEQFF
cdr3_nt: TGCAGTGCAGGCAGAGGCAGGGGTTACAATGAGCAGTTCTTC

v_call: TRBV28
d_call: TRBD1
j_call: TRBJ2-1
clone_size: NA
cdr3_aa: CASSVAGGNEQFF
cdr3_nt: TGTGCCAGCAGTGTAGCAGGGGGCAATGAGCAGTTCTTC

v_call: TRBV7-2
d_call: NA
j_call: TRBJ1-3
clone_size: NA
cdr3_aa: CASSLAWGSGNTIYF
cdr3_nt: TGTGCCAGCAGCTTAGCGTGGGGAAGCGGAAACACCATATATTTT

v_call: TRBV6-1
d_call: TRBD1
j_call: TRBJ2-3
clone_size: NA
cdr3_aa: CASRATGSILTDTQYF
cdr3_nt: TGTGCCAGCCGAGCGACAGGGTCCATCCTCACAGATACGCAGTATTTT

v_call: TRBV24-1
d_call: NA
j_call: TRBJ2-7
clone_size: few
cdr3_aa: CATLPRGAIYEQYF
cdr3_nt: TGTGCCACCTTGCCTCGCGGGGCCATTTACGAGCAGTACTTC

v_call: TRBV28
d_call: NA
j_call: TRBJ2-3
clone_size: few
cdr3_aa: CASTPPGTRGQYF
cdr3_nt: TGTGCCAGCACCCCCCCCGGGACGAGAGGGCAGTATTTT

v_call: TRBV7-3
d_call: TRBD1
j_call: TRBJ2-1
clone_size: few
cdr3_aa: CASSPSTGASYNEQFF
cdr3_nt: TGTGCCAGCAGCCCCTCGACAGGGGCCTCCTACAATGAGCAGTTCTTC

v_call: TRBV5-1
d_call: NA
j_call: TRBJ2-7
clone_size: few
cdr3_aa: CASSLIVGGSYEQYF
cdr3_nt: TGCGCCAGCAGCTTGATTGTAGGGGGATCCTACGAGCAGTACTTC

v_call: TRBV29-1
d_call: NA
j_call: TRBJ2-3
clone_size: many
cdr3_aa: CSASGRGSTDTQYF
cdr3_nt: TGCAGCGCCTCTGGTCGAGGAAGCACAGATACGCAGTATTTT

v_call: TRBV2
d_call: TRBD1
j_call: TRBJ2-5
clone_size: NA
cdr3_aa: CASSEGPGQGGPQYF
cdr3_nt: TGTGCCAGCAGTGAAGGTCCGGGACAGGGTGGGCCCCAGTACTTC

v_call: TRBV6-2/TRBV6-3
d_call: NA
j_call: TRBJ2-2
clone_size: few
cdr3_aa: CASSSPADANTGELFF
cdr3_nt: TGTGCCAGCAGCTCCCCGGCGGACGCGAACACCGGGGAGCTGTTTTTT

v_call: TRBV5-6
d_call: TRBD2
j_call: TRBJ2-3
clone_size: NA
cdr3_aa: CASSFRIGLAGTDTQYF
cdr3_nt: TGTGCCAGCAGCTTCAGGATCGGACTAGCGGGGACAGATACGCAGTATTTT

v_call: TRBV3-1
d_call: TRBD2
j_call: TRBJ2-3
clone_size: NA
cdr3_aa: CASSHKLAGALILTDTQYF
cdr3_nt: TGTGCCAGCAGCCACAAACTAGCGGGGGCCTTAATTCTCACAGATACGCAGTATTTT

v_call: TRBV29-1
d_call: TRBD2
j_call: TRBJ2-7
clone_size: many
cdr3_aa: CSVEKLAGRSEQYF
cdr3_nt: TGCAGCGTTGAAAAACTAGCGGGGAGGAGCGAGCAGTACTTC